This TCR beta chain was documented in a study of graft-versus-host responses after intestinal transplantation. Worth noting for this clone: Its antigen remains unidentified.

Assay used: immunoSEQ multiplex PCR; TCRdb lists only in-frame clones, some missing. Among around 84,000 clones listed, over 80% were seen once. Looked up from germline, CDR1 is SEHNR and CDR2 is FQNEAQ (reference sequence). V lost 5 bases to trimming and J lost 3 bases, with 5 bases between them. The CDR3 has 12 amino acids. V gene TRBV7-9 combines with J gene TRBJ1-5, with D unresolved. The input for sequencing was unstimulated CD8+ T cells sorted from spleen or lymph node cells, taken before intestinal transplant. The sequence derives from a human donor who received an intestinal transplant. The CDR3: CASSLDNQPQHF. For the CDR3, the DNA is TGTGCCAGCAGCCTAGACAATCAGCCCCAGCATTTT.